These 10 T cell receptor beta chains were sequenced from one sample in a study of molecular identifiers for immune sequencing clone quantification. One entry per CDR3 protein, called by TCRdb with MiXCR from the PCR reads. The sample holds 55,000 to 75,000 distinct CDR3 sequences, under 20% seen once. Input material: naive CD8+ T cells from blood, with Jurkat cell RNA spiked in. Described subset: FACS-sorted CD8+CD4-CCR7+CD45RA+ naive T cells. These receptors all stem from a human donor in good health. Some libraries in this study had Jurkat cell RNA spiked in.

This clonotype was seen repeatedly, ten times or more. The CDR3 nucleotides are TGTGCCAGCAGCCCACCGGGACAGGGATTTCCTGAAGCTTTCTTT. It yields the protein CASSPPGQGFPEAFF. This chain connects TRBV7-9 to TRBJ1-1; 9 bases fit TRBD1. The junction had 10 bases not matched to a gene; V was cut back by 5 bases and J by 6 bases. Germline loops: CDR1 SEHNR, CDR2 FQNEAQ (reference sequence). This CDR3 is built from 15 residues.

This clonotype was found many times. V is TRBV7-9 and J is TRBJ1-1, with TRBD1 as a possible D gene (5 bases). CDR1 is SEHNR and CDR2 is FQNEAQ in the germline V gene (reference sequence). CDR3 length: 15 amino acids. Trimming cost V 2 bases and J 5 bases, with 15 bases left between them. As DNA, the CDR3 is TGTGCCAGCAGCTTATGGAGGGGAGGGTTAACTGAAGCTTTCTTT. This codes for CASSLWRGGLTEAFF. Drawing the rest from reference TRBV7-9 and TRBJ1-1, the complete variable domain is DTGVSQNPRHKITKRGQNVTFRCDPISEHNRLYWYRQTLGQGPEFLTYFQNEAQLEKSRLLSDRFSAERPKGSFSTLEIQRTEQGDSAMYLCASSLWRGGLTEAFFGQGTRLTVV.

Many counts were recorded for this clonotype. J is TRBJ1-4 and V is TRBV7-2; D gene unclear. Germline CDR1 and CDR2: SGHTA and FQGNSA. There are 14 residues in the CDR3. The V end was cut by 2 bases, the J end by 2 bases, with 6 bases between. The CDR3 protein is CASSLHGTNEKLFF. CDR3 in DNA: TGTGCCAGCAGCTTACACGGTACTAATGAAAAACTGTTTTTT.

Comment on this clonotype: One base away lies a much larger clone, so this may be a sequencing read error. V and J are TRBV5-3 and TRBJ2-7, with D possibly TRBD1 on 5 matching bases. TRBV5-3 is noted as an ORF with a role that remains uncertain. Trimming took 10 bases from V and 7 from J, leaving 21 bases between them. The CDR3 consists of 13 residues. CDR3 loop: CAGSFGHPREQYF. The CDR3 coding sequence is TGTGCCGGCAGCTTTGGACACCCAAGGGAGCAGTACTTC.

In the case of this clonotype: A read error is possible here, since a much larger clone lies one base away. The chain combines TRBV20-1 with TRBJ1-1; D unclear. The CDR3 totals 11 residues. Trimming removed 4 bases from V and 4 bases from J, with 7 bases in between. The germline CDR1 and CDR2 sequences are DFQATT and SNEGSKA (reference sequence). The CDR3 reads CSATKGTEAFF. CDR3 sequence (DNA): TGCAGTGCTACCAAGGGCACTGAAGCTTTCTTT.

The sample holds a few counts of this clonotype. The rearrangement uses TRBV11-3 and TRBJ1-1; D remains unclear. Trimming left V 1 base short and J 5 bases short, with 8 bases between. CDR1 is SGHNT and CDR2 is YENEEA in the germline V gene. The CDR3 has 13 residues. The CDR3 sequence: CASSLAAITEAFF. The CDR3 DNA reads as TGTGCCAGCAGCTTAGCTGCGATAACTGAAGCTTTCTTT. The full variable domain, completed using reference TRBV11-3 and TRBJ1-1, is EAGVVQSPRYKIIEKKQPVAFWCNPISGHNTLYWYLQNLGQGPELLIRYENEEAVDDSQLPKDRFSAERLKGVDSTLKIQPAELGDSAVYLCASSLAAITEAFFGQGTRLTVV.

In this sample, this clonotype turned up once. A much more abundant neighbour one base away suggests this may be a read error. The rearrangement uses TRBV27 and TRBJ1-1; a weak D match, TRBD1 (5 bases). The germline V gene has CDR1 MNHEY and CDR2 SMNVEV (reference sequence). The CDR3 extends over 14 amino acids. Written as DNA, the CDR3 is TGTGCCAGCAGTTCTTTGGGACTGAACACTGAAGCTCTCTTT. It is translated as CASSSLGLNTEALF.

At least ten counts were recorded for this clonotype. The CDR3 sequence is CASRRYIGGGADTQYF. DNA of the CDR3: TGTGCCAGCAGACGTTACATTGGCGGGGGCGCAGATACGCAGTATTTT. V gene TRBV7-2 combines with J gene TRBJ2-3; TRBD2 is a possible D gene (7 bases). The V end lost 6 bases, the J end lost 4 bases, and 20 bases lay between the germline ends. This CDR3 comprises 16 residues. Germline V gene sequence: CDR1 SGHTA, CDR2 FQGNSA.

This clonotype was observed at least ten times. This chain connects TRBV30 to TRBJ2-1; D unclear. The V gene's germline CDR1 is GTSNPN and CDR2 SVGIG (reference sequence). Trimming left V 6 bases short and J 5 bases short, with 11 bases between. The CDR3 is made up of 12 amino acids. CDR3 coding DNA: TGTGCCTGTGACGAGCCTAACAATGAGCAGTTCTTC. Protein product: CACDEPNNEQFF.

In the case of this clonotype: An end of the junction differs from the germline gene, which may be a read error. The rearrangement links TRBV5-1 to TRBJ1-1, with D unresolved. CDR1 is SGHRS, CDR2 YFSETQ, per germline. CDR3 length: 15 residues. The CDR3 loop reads CASGLGDNANTEAFF. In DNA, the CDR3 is TGCGCCAGCGGCTTAGGTGACAACGCTAACACTGAAGCTTTCTTT.